This T cell receptor (beta chain) was documented in a study of human T cells and chemical hapten exposure. Study overall: The study lasted around 5 months, and patients were dosed weekly with diphenylcyclopropenone on the scalp throughout. Study outcomes and limitations: It should be noted that donors had alopecia, so their immune response may differ from healthy people's.

The time point is: patch test 3, about 24 weeks after DPC sensitization. Treatment denoted: therapeutic diphenylcyclopropenone sensitization with weekly scalp DPC. The J segment lost 7 bases and the V segment lost 0 bases, leaving 11 bases of the junction unmatched. The CDR3 is made up of 16 amino acids. The germline V gene has CDR1 DFQATT and CDR2 SNEGSKA (reference sequence). This clonotype was found many times. Its antigen is as yet unknown. MiXCR was run by TCRdb on the RACE reads, yielding one entry per CDR3 protein. The repertoire holds roughly 50,000 distinct CDR3 sequences, 9.9% seen once, with about 15% in the top ten.

The chain recombines TRBV20-1 with TRBJ2-1; TRBD2 agrees at 8 bases. The TCR originated in a middle-aged woman with alopecia areata. Some clones in this sample may be carry-over from other donors' samples. This material consisted of whole blood, taken in connection with sensitization to the hapten diphenylcyclopropenone (DPC). The CDR3 DNA reads TGCAGTGCTAGAGACACTGGACTAGCTCTAGGGAATGAGCAGTTCTTC. Its translation is CSARDTGLALGNEQFF.